The sequence of this T cell receptor beta chain was determined in a study of T cell repertoires in cytomegalovirus infection. In the study overall: Carrying CMV and the relevant HLA type showed in public TCR beta signatures. Points from the study as a whole: The study found HLA-C-restricted CMV-specific TCR beta clonotypes dominating the ex vivo response.

The CDR3 runs to 12 residues. Germline CDR1 SGHVS, CDR2 FQNEAQ. The V end lost 5 bases, the J end lost 5 bases, and 7 bases lay between the germline ends. A note on this clonotype: Antigen specificity is unknown.

TCRdb passed the reads through MiXCR, listing each CDR3 protein once. The data contain 40,000 to 60,000 distinct CDR3 sequences, under 25% of them singletons. The sequence derives from a human donor in good health (CMV status not recorded). Some clones in this sample may be carry-over from other donors' samples. The sample was CD8+ T cells from cultured PBMCs, taken from culture after CMV antigen stimulation. This chain connects TRBV7-8 to TRBJ2-1; D gene unclear. The CDR3 region is CASSRPDNEQFF. The DNA for the CDR3 is TGTGCCAGCAGCCGACCAGACAATGAGCAGTTCTTC.